The subject of this entry is one T cell receptor (beta chain). The data are from a study of blood T cell repertoires in COVID-19. Study-level background: Samples came from the United States, Italy and Spain, spanning acute and convalescent COVID-19. T cells, B-cell-depleted T cells, or PBMCs provided the cDNA or gDNA that served as material.

Germline assignment: CDR1 SGHNT and CDR2 YENEEA. After removal of 2 bases from V and 0 bases from J, the junction contained 4 bases not matched to a gene. The CDR3 length is 16 residues. Source study methods: Quantification of nucleated cells was approximated via reference gene primer amplification. Profiling relied on immunoSEQ multiplex PCR, and the TCRdb table lists in-frame clones only, not all of them. V and J calls and clone size follow that table, whereas D and trimming were derived from the DNA. The table has more than 110,000 clones, about nine tenths seen once. The J gene is TRBJ2-1, the V gene TRBV11-3; TRBD2 agrees at 7 bases. Source material: peripheral blood. The origin of this receptor is a middle-aged man with active or convalescent COVID-19. The CDR3 DNA sequence: TGTGCCAGCAGCTTATCTGGCGGGAGCTCCTACAATGAGCAGTTCTTC. It is translated as CASSLSGGSSYNEQFF. Filled out from reference TRBV11-3 and TRBJ2-1, the complete variable domain reads EAGVVQSPRYKIIEKKQPVAFWCNPISGHNTLYWYLQNLGQGPELLIRYENEEAVDDSQLPKDRFSAERLKGVDSTLKIQPAELGDSAVYLCASSLSGGSSYNEQFFGPGTRLTVL.